The rows below give T cell receptor beta chains drawn from one sample of a study of yellow fever vaccine responses in identical twins. One entry per CDR3 protein, called by TCRdb with MiXCR from the RT-PCR reads. This sample has around 6,600 distinct CDR3 sequences; just over 85% occur once, and the top ten carry 1.2%. The sample in question was T cells from blood (PBMCs), unsorted or a sorted subset (not recorded which), obtained before or after yellow fever vaccination (not recorded which). Receptors were obtained from a woman aged 18-29 years who received the yellow fever vaccine. The CDR3 runs from the conserved cysteine through the conserved F or W. D genes are given only for firm matches. Clone size is stated in some rows and not others, as once, few, many or a class when expanded.

clone size: NA
V gene: TRBV19
D gene: NA
J gene: TRBJ1-2
CDR3 protein: CASSEVGYGYTF
CDR3 DNA: TGTGCCAGTAGTGAGGTGGGATATGGCTACACCTTC

clone size: NA
V gene: TRBV29-1
D gene: NA
J gene: TRBJ2-7
CDR3 protein: CSVESVSSYEQYF
CDR3 DNA: TGCAGCGTTGAGTCGGTGAGCTCCTACGAGCAGTACTTC

clone size: NA
V gene: TRBV28
D gene: TRBD2
J gene: TRBJ2-1
CDR3 protein: CASSLRREYLSEQFF
CDR3 DNA: TGTGCCAGCAGTTTAAGGCGGGAGTATCTCAGTGAGCAGTTCTTC

clone size: NA
V gene: TRBV7-9
D gene: NA
J gene: TRBJ2-1
CDR3 protein: CASSLEGSYNEQFF
CDR3 DNA: TGTGCCAGCAGCTTGGAAGGCTCCTACAATGAGCAGTTCTTC

clone size: NA
V gene: TRBV10-3
D gene: NA
J gene: TRBJ1-5
CDR3 protein: CAISEGFMNQPQHF
CDR3 DNA: TGTGCCATCAGTGAAGGTTTTATGAATCAGCCCCAGCATTTT

clone size: NA
V gene: TRBV6-2/TRBV6-3
D gene: NA
J gene: TRBJ2-7
CDR3 protein: CASSRTGPLGEQYF
CDR3 DNA: TGTGCCAGCAGTAGGACGGGACCTCTGGGCGAGCAGTACTTC

clone size: NA
V gene: TRBV28
D gene: NA
J gene: TRBJ2-7
CDR3 protein: CAIGETNYEQYF
CDR3 DNA: TGTGCCATCGGCGAGACAAACTACGAGCAGTACTTC

clone size: NA
V gene: TRBV19
D gene: NA
J gene: TRBJ2-2
CDR3 protein: CASSIRETGELFF
CDR3 DNA: TGTGCCAGTAGTATAAGAGAGACCGGGGAGCTGTTTTTT

clone size: once
V gene: TRBV11-2
D gene: TRBD2
J gene: TRBJ2-5
CDR3 protein: CASRFSGGQETQYF
CDR3 DNA: TGTGCCAGCAGATTCAGCGGGGGCCAAGAGACCCAGTACTTC

clone size: NA
V gene: TRBV7-3
D gene: NA
J gene: TRBJ1-5
CDR3 protein: CASSLRGGQPQHF
CDR3 DNA: TGTGCCAGCAGCTTAAGGGGCGGACAGCCCCAGCATTTT

clone size: NA
V gene: TRBV4-2
D gene: NA
J gene: TRBJ1-1
CDR3 protein: CASSQPNREEAFF
CDR3 DNA: TGTGCCAGCAGCCAACCCAATAGAGAGGAAGCTTTCTTT

clone size: NA
V gene: TRBV7-9
D gene: NA
J gene: TRBJ1-3
CDR3 protein: CASSGHRISGNTIYF
CDR3 DNA: TGTGCCAGCAGCGGACACAGGATCTCTGGAAACACCATATATTTT

clone size: NA
V gene: TRBV20-1
D gene: TRBD1
J gene: TRBJ2-5
CDR3 protein: CSASSDRGRRETQYF
CDR3 DNA: TGCAGTGCTAGTTCCGACAGGGGGCGCCGAGAGACCCAGTACTTC

clone size: NA
V gene: TRBV28
D gene: TRBD1
J gene: TRBJ1-6
CDR3 protein: CASSLGDRDNSPLHF
CDR3 DNA: TGTGCCAGCAGTTTAGGGGACAGAGATAATTCACCCCTCCACTTT

clone size: NA
V gene: TRBV20-1
D gene: TRBD2
J gene: TRBJ2-1
CDR3 protein: CSASFLAADYEQFF
CDR3 DNA: TGCAGTGCTAGTTTCCTAGCGGCAGACTATGAGCAGTTCTTC

clone size: few
V gene: TRBV18
D gene: TRBD1
J gene: TRBJ1-4
CDR3 protein: CASSPTQGATTNEKLFF
CDR3 DNA: TGTGCCAGCTCACCCACCCAGGGGGCGACAACTAATGAAAAACTGTTTTTT

clone size: few
V gene: TRBV3-1
D gene: NA
J gene: TRBJ1-1
CDR3 protein: CASSQETAEAFF
CDR3 DNA: TGTGCCAGCAGCCAAGAAACGGCTGAAGCTTTCTTT

clone size: NA
V gene: TRBV5-1
D gene: TRBD2
J gene: TRBJ2-3
CDR3 protein: CASSGGTSGRPRDTQYF
CDR3 DNA: TGCGCCAGCAGCGGCGGGACTAGCGGCCGTCCACGGGATACGCAGTATTTT

clone size: NA
V gene: TRBV10-1
D gene: NA
J gene: TRBJ2-1
CDR3 protein: CASSGPGLPSYNEQFF
CDR3 DNA: TGCGCCAGCAGTGGACCAGGCCTACCCTCCTACAATGAGCAGTTCTTC

clone size: NA
V gene: TRBV11-2
D gene: NA
J gene: TRBJ2-1
CDR3 protein: CASKEGSVLGVQFF
CDR3 DNA: TGTGCCAGCAAAGAGGGGTCAGTACTAGGTGTGCAGTTCTTC

clone size: NA
V gene: TRBV12-3/TRBV12-4
D gene: NA
J gene: TRBJ2-1
CDR3 protein: CASSLGNEQFF
CDR3 DNA: TGTGCCAGCAGTTTGGGCAATGAGCAGTTCTTC

clone size: NA
V gene: TRBV29-1
D gene: NA
J gene: TRBJ2-7
CDR3 protein: CSFSWGSHTSYEQYF
CDR3 DNA: TGCAGCTTCAGTTGGGGGTCTCATACAAGCTACGAGCAGTACTTC

clone size: once
V gene: TRBV28
D gene: NA
J gene: TRBJ1-3
CDR3 protein: CASSLRDHRNTMYF
CDR3 DNA: TGTGCCAGCAGTTTACGGGACCACCGAAACACCATGTATTTT

clone size: few
V gene: TRBV4-1
D gene: NA
J gene: TRBJ1-1
CDR3 protein: CASSQETVTEAFF
CDR3 DNA: TGCGCCAGCAGCCAAGAGACAGTCACTGAAGCTTTCTTT

clone size: NA
V gene: TRBV5-1
D gene: NA
J gene: TRBJ2-3
CDR3 protein: CASRFDLAGTDTQYF
CDR3 DNA: TGCGCCAGCAGGTTCGACCTCGCTGGCACAGATACGCAGTATTTT

clone size: NA
V gene: TRBV28
D gene: TRBD2
J gene: TRBJ2-1
CDR3 protein: CASGLAGGDEQFF
CDR3 DNA: TGTGCCAGCGGATTAGCGGGAGGTGATGAGCAGTTCTTC

clone size: NA
V gene: TRBV12-3/TRBV12-4
D gene: NA
J gene: TRBJ2-7
CDR3 protein: CASRYREAYEQYF
CDR3 DNA: TGTGCCAGCAGATACAGGGAGGCTTACGAGCAGTACTTC

clone size: NA
V gene: TRBV7-6
D gene: NA
J gene: TRBJ2-7
CDR3 protein: CASSLAQGIEQYF
CDR3 DNA: TGTGCCAGCAGCTTAGCCCAGGGCATCGAGCAGTACTTC

clone size: NA
V gene: TRBV5-1
D gene: TRBD2
J gene: TRBJ2-1
CDR3 protein: CASSSLAGSSYNEQFF
CDR3 DNA: TGCGCCAGCAGTTCCTTAGCGGGCAGCTCCTACAATGAGCAGTTCTTC

clone size: NA
V gene: TRBV20-1
D gene: NA
J gene: TRBJ2-4
CDR3 protein: CSVLSGDWGIQYF
CDR3 DNA: TGCAGTGTCCTTTCTGGGGATTGGGGCATTCAGTACTTC

clone size: NA
V gene: TRBV5-4
D gene: NA
J gene: TRBJ2-3
CDR3 protein: CASSPDISTDTQYF
CDR3 DNA: TGTGCCAGCAGCCCGGACATAAGCACAGATACGCAGTATTTT

clone size: NA
V gene: TRBV19
D gene: TRBD2
J gene: TRBJ2-5
CDR3 protein: CASSSLAAQETQYF
CDR3 DNA: TGTGCCAGTAGTTCCCTAGCGGCGCAAGAGACCCAGTACTTC

clone size: NA
V gene: TRBV29-1
D gene: NA
J gene: TRBJ1-1
CDR3 protein: CSVEPGVATEAFF
CDR3 DNA: TGCAGCGTGGAACCAGGGGTGGCGACTGAAGCTTTCTTT

clone size: NA
V gene: TRBV7-6
D gene: NA
J gene: TRBJ1-5
CDR3 protein: CASSLRLGQPQHF
CDR3 DNA: TGTGCCAGCAGCTTGAGGCTCGGGCAGCCCCAGCATTTT

clone size: NA
V gene: TRBV14
D gene: NA
J gene: TRBJ2-3
CDR3 protein: CASSLDLTDTQYF
CDR3 DNA: TGTGCCAGCAGCCTGGACCTCACAGATACGCAGTATTTT

clone size: NA
V gene: TRBV12-3/TRBV12-4
D gene: NA
J gene: TRBJ1-6
CDR3 protein: CASSLGQNNSPLHF
CDR3 DNA: TGTGCCAGCAGTCTTGGACAAAATAATTCACCCCTCCACTTT

clone size: NA
V gene: TRBV18
D gene: NA
J gene: TRBJ1-5
CDR3 protein: CASSPMRDVQPQHF
CDR3 DNA: TGTGCCAGCTCACCAATGAGGGACGTTCAGCCCCAGCATTTT

clone size: NA
V gene: TRBV9
D gene: NA
J gene: TRBJ1-6
CDR3 protein: CASGSPLHF
CDR3 DNA: TGTGCCAGCGGTTCACCCCTCCACTTT

clone size: NA
V gene: TRBV7-6
D gene: NA
J gene: TRBJ2-7
CDR3 protein: CASSLALGQTYEQYF
CDR3 DNA: TGTGCCAGCAGCTTAGCGCTCGGTCAGACCTACGAGCAGTACTTC

clone size: NA
V gene: TRBV28
D gene: NA
J gene: TRBJ1-5
CDR3 protein: CASTISRTQPQHF
CDR3 DNA: TGTGCCAGCACCATATCTAGAACTCAGCCCCAGCATTTT

clone size: NA
V gene: TRBV11-2
D gene: NA
J gene: TRBJ2-2
CDR3 protein: CASSTGGANTGELFF
CDR3 DNA: TGTGCCAGCAGCACCGGAGGGGCGAACACCGGGGAGCTGTTTTTT

clone size: NA
V gene: TRBV5-1
D gene: NA
J gene: TRBJ1-6
CDR3 protein: CASSLATAAHSPLHF
CDR3 DNA: TGCGCCAGCAGCTTGGCCACAGCCGCTCATTCACCCCTCCACTTT

clone size: NA
V gene: TRBV13
D gene: NA
J gene: TRBJ2-1
CDR3 protein: CASSLGDTPSYNEQFF
CDR3 DNA: TGTGCCAGCAGTTTAGGGGACACCCCCTCCTACAATGAGCAGTTCTTC

clone size: NA
V gene: TRBV18
D gene: NA
J gene: TRBJ2-7
CDR3 protein: CASSPPGTPSLEQYF
CDR3 DNA: TGTGCCAGCTCACCACCCGGGACACCAAGCCTGGAGCAGTACTTC

clone size: NA
V gene: TRBV5-6
D gene: NA
J gene: TRBJ2-1
CDR3 protein: CASSFNNEQFF
CDR3 DNA: TGTGCCAGCAGCTTTAACAATGAGCAGTTCTTC

clone size: NA
V gene: TRBV11-2
D gene: NA
J gene: TRBJ2-4
CDR3 protein: CASSLEIGQNIQYF
CDR3 DNA: TGTGCCAGCAGCTTAGAAATTGGACAAAACATTCAGTACTTC

clone size: NA
V gene: TRBV9
D gene: NA
J gene: TRBJ2-3
CDR3 protein: CASSAGRVIVVDTQYF
CDR3 DNA: TGTGCCAGCAGCGCCGGACGGGTTATCGTCGTAGATACGCAGTATTTT

clone size: NA
V gene: TRBV28
D gene: NA
J gene: TRBJ2-7
CDR3 protein: CASSPRQYEQYF
CDR3 DNA: TGTGCCAGCAGTCCACGCCAATACGAGCAGTACTTC

clone size: NA
V gene: TRBV7-9
D gene: TRBD1
J gene: TRBJ2-7
CDR3 protein: CASSLDRGRSYEQYF
CDR3 DNA: TGTGCCAGCAGCTTAGACAGGGGCCGGTCCTACGAGCAGTACTTC

clone size: NA
V gene: TRBV11-1
D gene: TRBD2
J gene: TRBJ2-1
CDR3 protein: CASSLAGLYDEQFF
CDR3 DNA: TGTGCCAGCAGCTTAGCGGGACTATATGATGAGCAGTTCTTC

clone size: once
V gene: TRBV18
D gene: NA
J gene: TRBJ2-7
CDR3 protein: CASSPNPGPYEQYF
CDR3 DNA: TGTGCCAGCTCACCGAATCCCGGGCCCTACGAGCAGTACTTC

clone size: once
V gene: TRBV5-1
D gene: TRBD1
J gene: TRBJ1-2
CDR3 protein: CASSGGTGGADGYTF
CDR3 DNA: TGCGCCAGCAGCGGAGGGACAGGGGGCGCCGATGGCTACACCTTC

clone size: NA
V gene: TRBV12-3/TRBV12-4
D gene: TRBD1
J gene: TRBJ2-7
CDR3 protein: CASSPGTGYYEQYF
CDR3 DNA: TGTGCCAGCAGTCCGGGGACAGGGTACTACGAGCAGTACTTC

clone size: once
V gene: TRBV12-3/TRBV12-4
D gene: NA
J gene: TRBJ1-5
CDR3 protein: CASSLSSNQPQHF
CDR3 DNA: TGTGCCAGCAGTTTATCCAGCAATCAGCCCCAGCATTTT

clone size: once
V gene: TRBV11-3
D gene: TRBD2
J gene: TRBJ2-1
CDR3 protein: CASSLSSGAYYNEQFF
CDR3 DNA: TGTGCCAGCAGCTTATCTAGCGGGGCCTACTACAATGAGCAGTTCTTC

clone size: few
V gene: TRBV11-3
D gene: TRBD1
J gene: TRBJ2-7
CDR3 protein: CASSVLGWDRGYEQYF
CDR3 DNA: TGTGCCAGCAGCGTCTTAGGGTGGGACAGGGGTTACGAGCAGTACTTC

clone size: NA
V gene: TRBV24-1
D gene: NA
J gene: TRBJ2-1
CDR3 protein: CATSDLGGGPSRNEQFF
CDR3 DNA: TGTGCCACCAGTGATTTGGGGGGGGGCCCTTCTAGAAATGAGCAGTTCTTC

clone size: once
V gene: TRBV29-1
D gene: TRBD1
J gene: TRBJ2-7
CDR3 protein: CSVDLDRGIEQYF
CDR3 DNA: TGCAGCGTTGACTTGGACAGGGGGATCGAGCAGTACTTC

clone size: NA
V gene: TRBV11-2
D gene: TRBD1
J gene: TRBJ2-7
CDR3 protein: CASSSGQGTYEQYF
CDR3 DNA: TGTGCCAGCAGCTCGGGACAGGGGACCTACGAGCAGTACTTC

clone size: large
V gene: TRBV28
D gene: NA
J gene: TRBJ1-1
CDR3 protein: CASSYAMNTEAFF
CDR3 DNA: TGTGCCAGCAGTTATGCAATGAACACTGAAGCTTTCTTT